Listed here are 9 T cell receptor beta chains from one sample, sequenced in a study of T cells after yellow fever vaccination. One entry per CDR3 protein results from TCRdb running MiXCR on the 5' RACE reads. The table includes approximately 130,000 distinct CDR3 sequences, roughly 15% detected once. Material: CD8+ T cells sorted from PBMCs, obtained 5 days after the yellow fever booster vaccination. These TCRs come from a man aged 18 to 35 who received the YFV17D yellow fever vaccine.

The chain combines TRBV12-3 or TRBV12-4 with TRBJ2-5, with D tentatively TRBD2 (6 bases). The V end was cut by 3 bases, the J end by 2 bases, with 10 bases between. The CDR3 runs to 14 residues. The CDR3 DNA reads as TGTGCCAGCAGTTTCGGCGGGGTTCAAGAGACCCAGTACTTC. Translation: CASSFGGVQETQYF.

The chain recombines TRBV28 with TRBJ1-3; TRBD1 agrees at 8 bases. Looked up from germline, CDR1 is MDHEN and CDR2 is SYDVKM. The CDR3 contains 14 residues. V shed 6 bases, J shed 3 bases, and the junction held 4 bases outside the gene matches. The CDR3 region has the DNA TGTGCCAGCAGCTGGACAGGGTTTGGAAACACCATATATTTT. Translating it yields CASSWTGFGNTIYF.

The rearrangement links TRBV20-1 to TRBJ2-1, with TRBD2 matching 10 bases. The junction had 5 bases not matched to a gene; V was cut back by 3 bases and J by 3 bases. The CDR3 is 15 residues long. Germline values: CDR1 DFQATT, CDR2 SNEGSKA (reference sequence). This chain's CDR3 is CSARVLAGHYNEQFF. The CDR3 region has the DNA TGCAGTGCTAGGGTACTAGCGGGGCACTACAATGAGCAGTTCTTC.

At least ten counts were recorded for this clonotype. The chain joins TRBV7-9 to TRBJ2-7; D is ambiguous. The ends were cut back, 1 base at V and 2 bases at J, with 12 bases in the middle. The CDR3 has 15 residues. In germline, CDR1 is SEHNR, CDR2 FQNEAQ (reference sequence). The CDR3, as DNA: TGTGCCAGCAGCTTAGTGGGTGGTGGGGCCTACGAGCAGTACTTC. Protein product: CASSLVGGGAYEQYF.

This clonotype turned up a few times. The genes are TRBV29-1 and TRBJ2-1, with D hard to call. CDR1 and CDR2 (germline): SQVTM, ANQGSEA. V was cut by 1 base and J by 9 bases, with 10 bases left in between. The CDR3 is 12 amino acids. The CDR3 region is CSVEGLSIEQFF. As DNA, the CDR3 is TGCAGCGTTGAAGGACTGTCCATTGAGCAGTTCTTC.

This clonotype was counted once. The V and J genes are TRBV4-1 and TRBJ1-3; D unclear. Germline V gene lookup returns CDR1 MGHRA and CDR2 YSYEKL. This CDR3 is built from 19 residues. V was pared by 0 bases and J by 4 bases, with 22 bases between. CDR3 region: CASSQEGRSIELLGNTIYF. DNA of the CDR3: TGCGCCAGCAGCCAAGAAGGCCGTTCAATCGAGCTCTTGGGAAACACCATATATTTT.

This clonotype was seen repeatedly, ten times or more. The gene calls are TRBV4-3 and TRBJ2-2; possibly TRBD1 for D (6 bases). The CDR3 runs to 20 residues. V gave up 0 bases and J gave up 0 bases, with 20 bases separating them. The V gene's germline CDR1 is LGHNA and CDR2 YSLEER. Here the CDR3 reads CASSQDPSLTGTPNTGELFF. CDR3 DNA: TGCGCCAGCAGCCAAGATCCGTCCCTAACGGGGACACCGAACACCGGGGAGCTGTTTTTT.

This chain connects TRBV6-2 or TRBV6-3 to TRBJ1-1, with 10 bases lining up with TRBD1. The CDR3 spans 14 residues. The V segment lost 4 bases and the J segment 3 bases; nucleotides outside the gene matches: 2. CDR1 and CDR2 from the germline V gene are MNHEY and SVGEGT. CDR3 DNA sequence: TGTGCCAGCAGTTTGACAGGGGGCTACACTGAAGCTTTCTTT. It yields the protein CASSLTGGYTEAFF.

The chain recombines TRBV7-2 with TRBJ2-3, with D uncertain. V lost 7 bases and J lost 0, with 11 bases in between. The CDR3 runs 14 residues. Germline V lookup: CDR1 SGHTA, CDR2 FQGNSA. The CDR3 reads CASTLLGSTDTQYF. Here the CDR3 DNA reads TGTGCCAGCACCCTTCTAGGAAGCACAGATACGCAGTATTTT.